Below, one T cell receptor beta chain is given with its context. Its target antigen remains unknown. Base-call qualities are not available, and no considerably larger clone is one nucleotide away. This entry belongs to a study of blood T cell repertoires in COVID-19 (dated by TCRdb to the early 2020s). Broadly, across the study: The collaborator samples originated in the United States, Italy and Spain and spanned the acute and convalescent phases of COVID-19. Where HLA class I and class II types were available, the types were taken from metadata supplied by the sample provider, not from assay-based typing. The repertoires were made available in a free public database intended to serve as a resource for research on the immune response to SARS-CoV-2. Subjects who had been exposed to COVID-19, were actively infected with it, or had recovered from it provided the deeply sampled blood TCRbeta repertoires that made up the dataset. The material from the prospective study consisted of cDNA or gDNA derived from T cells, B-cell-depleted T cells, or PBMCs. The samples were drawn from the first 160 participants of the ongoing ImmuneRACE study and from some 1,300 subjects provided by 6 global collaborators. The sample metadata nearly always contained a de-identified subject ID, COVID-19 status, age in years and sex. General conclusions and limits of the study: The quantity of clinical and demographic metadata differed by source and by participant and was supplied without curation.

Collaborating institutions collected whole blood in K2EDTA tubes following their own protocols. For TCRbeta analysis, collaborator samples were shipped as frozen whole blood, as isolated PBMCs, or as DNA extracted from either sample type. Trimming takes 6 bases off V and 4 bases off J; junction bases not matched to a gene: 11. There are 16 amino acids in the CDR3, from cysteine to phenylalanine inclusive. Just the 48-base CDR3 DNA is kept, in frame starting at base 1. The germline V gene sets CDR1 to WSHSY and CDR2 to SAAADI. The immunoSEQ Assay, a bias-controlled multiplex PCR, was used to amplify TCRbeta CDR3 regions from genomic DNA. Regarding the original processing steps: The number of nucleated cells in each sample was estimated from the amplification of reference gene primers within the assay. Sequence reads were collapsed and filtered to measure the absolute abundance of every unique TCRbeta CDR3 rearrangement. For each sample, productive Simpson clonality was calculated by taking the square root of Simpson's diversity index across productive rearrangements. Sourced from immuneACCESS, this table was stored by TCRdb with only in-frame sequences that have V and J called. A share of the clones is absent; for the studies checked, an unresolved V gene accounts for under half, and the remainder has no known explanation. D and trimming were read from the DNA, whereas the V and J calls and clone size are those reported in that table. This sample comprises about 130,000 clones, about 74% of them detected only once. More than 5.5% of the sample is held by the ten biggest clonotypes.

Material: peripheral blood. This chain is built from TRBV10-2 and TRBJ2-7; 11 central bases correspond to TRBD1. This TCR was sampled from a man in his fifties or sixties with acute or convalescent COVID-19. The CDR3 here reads CASRERPGQGVYEQYF. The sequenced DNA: TGCGCCAGCAGGGAGCGTCCGGGACAGGGGGTTTACGAGCAGTACTTC.